Each of the 29 T cell receptor beta chains below was sequenced from the same sample in a study of cytotoxic CD8 clonotypes in ibrutinib-treated CLL. Profiled with immunoSEQ multiplex PCR; TCRdb holds only in-frame clones, not every one. The repertoire includes about 200,000 clones, around 72% of them detected once, and roughly an eighth sits in the top ten. The sequencing here drew on PBMCs, taken after 24 months of ibrutinib treatment. The receptors shown here come from a human donor with chronic lymphocytic leukemia.

The V call is TRBV19, the J call TRBJ2-7; D not certain. This CDR3 region has 13 residues. Trimming removed 3 bases at V and 3 bases at J, with 9 bases between. Germline assignment: CDR1 LNHDA and CDR2 SQIVND (reference sequence). The CDR3 sequence: CASSMERSYEQYF. CDR3 bases: TGTGCCAGTAGTATGGAACGAAGCTACGAGCAGTACTTC.

The table lists this clone with a count of one. V gene TRBV6-5 combines with J gene TRBJ2-7; D is unclear. CDR1 MNHEY and CDR2 SVGAGI come from the germline V gene. V was clipped by 0 bases and J by 3 bases, with 9 bases between them. This CDR3 region has 14 residues. This chain's CDR3 is CASSYSIQNYEQYF. The CDR3, as DNA: TGTGCCAGCAGTTACTCGATACAGAACTACGAGCAGTACTTC.

The chain uses TRBV12-2 and TRBJ2-1; TRBD2, the table's D call, was not compared with the DNA. TRBV12-2 is an annotated pseudogene. CDR3 length equals 13 residues. DNA of the CDR3: TGTGCTAGTGAGGCGGGAGGGTTTAATGAGCAGTTCTTC. Its protein product is CASEAGGFNEQFF.

The table lists this clone with a few counts. The chain has TRBV27 and TRBJ1-1; D is possibly TRBD1 (5 bases). Germline V gene data show CDR1 as MNHEY and CDR2 as SMNVEV (reference sequence). V dropped 5 bases and J dropped 5 bases, with 15 bases sitting between them. CDR3 length: 14 amino acids. CDR3 region: CASSPWVGGTEAFF. The CDR3 coding sequence is TGTGCCAGCAGTCCCTGGGTCGGGGGGACTGAAGCTTTCTTT.

This clone has a handful of counts. This chain uses TRBV5-3 with TRBJ2-7; D remains unclear. TRBV5-3 is classed as an ORF, of uncertain function. V was trimmed by 3 bases and J by 0 bases, leaving 4 bases between them. The length of the CDR3 is 12 residues. CDR3 amino acids: CARSSFSYEQYF. CDR3 nucleotides: TGTGCCAGAAGCTCGTTCTCCTACGAGCAGTACTTC.

The J gene is TRBJ1-4, the V gene TRBV7-2, with a weak D call TRBD1 (5 bases). The germline CDR1 and CDR2 sequences are SGHTA and FQGNSA. CDR3 length equals 17 residues. V was cut by 5 bases and J by 4 bases, with 20 bases left in between. CDR3 amino acids: CASSPGQTLGRNEKLFF. CDR3 bases: TGTGCCAGCAGCCCCGGACAAACTTTGGGGCGTAATGAAAAACTGTTTTTT.

The V gene is TRBV28, the J gene TRBJ2-5; 11 bases line up with TRBD2. Germline values: CDR1 MDHEN, CDR2 SYDVKM. Trimming removed 6 bases from V and 0 bases from J; junction bases left unmatched: 6. The CDR3 spans 16 residues. CDR3: CASSPTSGSYQETQYF. The CDR3 nucleotides are TGTGCCAGCAGCCCCACTAGCGGGAGTTACCAAGAGACCCAGTACTTC.

The rearrangement joins TRBV6-5 to TRBJ1-2; perhaps TRBD1 as D (5 bases). The V gene's germline CDR1 is MNHEY and CDR2 SVGAGI. The CDR3 consists of 14 residues. Trimming took 3 bases from V and 7 from J, leaving 15 bases between them. Here the CDR3 reads CASSYSRTGGGYTF. DNA for the CDR3: TGTGCCAGCAGTTATAGTCGCACAGGTGGTGGCTACACCTTC.

The V and J genes are TRBV7-9 and TRBJ2-7; 9 positions agree with TRBD2. The trim removed 2 bases at V and 5 bases at J, leaving 4 bases unmatched. Germline V gene data show CDR1 as SEHNR and CDR2 as FQNEAQ (reference sequence). The CDR3 runs 14 residues. The CDR3 DNA sequence: TGTGCCAGCAGCTTATTAGCGGGAGTTCACGAGCAGTACTTC. It specifies CASSLLAGVHEQYF.

This chain joins TRBV28 and TRBJ1-4, with D unresolved. CDR3 length equals 16 residues. Looked up from germline, CDR1 is MDHEN and CDR2 is SYDVKM. Trimming pared 6 bases from V and 0 bases from J, leaving 14 bases between. The CDR3 bases are TGTGCCAGCAGACGGTACTACCAGGCAACTAATGAAAAACTGTTTTTT. It is translated as CASRRYYQATNEKLFF.

The rearrangement links TRBV13 to TRBJ2-3; D remains ambiguous. The CDR3 contains 12 residues. V was trimmed by 8 bases and J by 7 bases, leaving 13 bases between them. The germline V gene has CDR1 PRHDT and CDR2 FYEKMQ (reference sequence). CDR3 sequence reads: CASAQVRNTQYF. The CDR3 nucleotides are TGTGCCAGCGCCCAGGTGCGAAATACGCAGTATTTT.

This chain uses TRBV7-3 with TRBJ2-2, with a weak D call TRBD2 (5 bases). The V end was cut by 2 bases, the J end by 5 bases, with 15 bases between. Per the germline V gene, CDR1 is SGHTA and CDR2 is FQGTGA. This CDR3 comprises 16 residues. CDR3 residues: CASSLSYLSGTGELFF. CDR3 sequence (DNA): TGTGCCAGCAGCTTATCGTATTTGTCGGGGACCGGGGAGCTGTTTTTT.

The chain employs TRBV7-7 and TRBJ2-1; D gene unclear. This CDR3 contains 13 residues. V dropped 3 bases and J dropped 7 bases, with 10 bases sitting between them. Germline V gives CDR1 SSHAT, CDR2 FNYEAQ (reference sequence). This CDR3 reads CASSLDFSNEQFF. The CDR3 bases are TGTGCCAGCAGCTTGGATTTCTCGAATGAGCAGTTCTTC.

This clone appeared once. The chain couples TRBV28 to TRBJ2-7, with a weak D call TRBD1 (5 bases). The germline gives CDR1 MDHEN, CDR2 SYDVKM. The V and J ends lost 6 bases and 2 bases respectively, with 20 bases between them. The CDR3 is made up of 16 amino acids. CDR3 DNA sequence: TGTGCCAGCAGCTCACCCCCAGGGTTGGTCGCCTACGAGCAGTACTTC. It translates to CASSSPPGLVAYEQYF.

The genes are TRBV5-4 and TRBJ2-7; 9 bases are a match to TRBD1. This CDR3 comprises 17 residues. The ends lost 4 bases at V and 2 bases at J; junction bases unmatched: 13. Germline V gene sequence: CDR1 SGHNT, CDR2 YYREEE (reference sequence). CDR3 region: CASSQGQGIIGAYEQYF. The CDR3, as DNA: TGTGCCAGCAGCCAAGGACAGGGGATCATTGGCGCCTACGAGCAGTACTTC.

The V gene is TRBV5-1, the J gene TRBJ2-3, with 9 bases lining up with TRBD2. V was pared by 5 bases and J by 3 bases, with 4 bases of the junction left unmatched. Germline values: CDR1 SGHRS, CDR2 YFSETQ. The CDR3 spans 14 residues. CDR3 loop: CASRPGLATDTQYF. The CDR3 DNA reads TGCGCCAGCAGACCGGGACTAGCAACAGATACGCAGTATTTT.

The V gene is TRBV7-6, the J gene TRBJ2-1; D is possibly TRBD1 (6 bases). Germline CDR1 is SGHVS and CDR2 is FNYEAQ. V lost 2 bases and J lost 6, with 20 bases in between. The CDR3 covers 17 residues. CDR3 sequence: CASSLRLGHLAGNEQFF. The CDR3, as DNA: TGTGCCAGCAGCTTAAGGTTGGGACACCTCGCCGGCAATGAGCAGTTCTTC.

The rearrangement joins TRBV6-5 to TRBJ2-5, with D possibly matching TRBD1 (6 bases). This CDR3 spans 13 amino acids. Trimming removed 5 bases from V and 1 base from J, with 8 bases in between. Germline CDR1 MNHEY, CDR2 SVGAGI. The CDR3 nucleotides are TGTGCCAGCAGTACGGACAGCCAAGAGACCCAGTACTTC. It specifies CASSTDSQETQYF.

V is TRBV6-1 and J is TRBJ1-2; D gene unclear. With 0 bases removed from V and 5 bases from J, the gap between germline ends came to 7 bases. CDR1 MNHNS and CDR2 SASEGT come from the germline V gene. The CDR3 spans 13 residues. The CDR3 coding sequence is TGTGCCAGCAGTGAAGCTTCCCGGTATGGCTACACCTTC. Translated: CASSEASRYGYTF.

This chain links TRBV6-6 with TRBJ1-1; D remains ambiguous. Trimming pared 6 bases from V and 0 bases from J, leaving 8 bases between. Germline V gene lookup returns CDR1 MNHNY and CDR2 SVGAGI (reference sequence). This CDR3 is 13 amino acids long. The CDR3 region is CASSSSVNTEAFF. For the CDR3, the DNA is TGTGCCAGCAGCTCATCAGTGAACACTGAAGCTTTCTTT.

In nucleotides, the CDR3 is TGTGCCAGCAGTTACTCAGGGCAGAATGAAGCTTTCTTT. This sequence encodes CASSYSGQNEAFF. This chain uses TRBV6-5 with TRBJ1-1; D is unresolved. Trimming took 0 bases from V and 7 from J, leaving 9 bases between them. The germline gives CDR1 MNHEY, CDR2 SVGAGI. The CDR3 spans 13 residues.

The chain couples TRBV7-2 to TRBJ2-1, with 9 bases that match TRBD1. V lost 2 bases and J lost 5; bases outside the gene matches: 1. Germline V gives CDR1 SGHTA, CDR2 FQGNSA. The CDR3 covers 14 residues. This CDR3 reads CASSLRTGDNEQFF. CDR3 nucleotides: TGTGCCAGCAGCTTAAGGACAGGGGACAATGAGCAGTTCTTC. Filled out from reference TRBV7-2 and TRBJ2-1, the complete variable domain reads GAGVSQSPSNKVTEKGKDVELRCDPISGHTALYWYRQSLGQGLEFLIYFQGNSAPDKSGLPSDRFSAERTGGSVSTLTIQRTQQEDSAVYLCASSLRTGDNEQFFGPGTRLTVL.

This clone appeared a single time. The chain carries TRBV7-6 and TRBJ2-1; 15 bases line up with TRBD2. The CDR3 has 17 residues. Germline assignment: CDR1 SGHVS and CDR2 FNYEAQ. Trimming at V came to 5 bases and at J to 7 bases, leaving 9 bases not matched to a gene. The CDR3 nucleotides are TGTGCCAGCAGCCCAGGACTAGCGGGAGGGCCGCGTAATGAGCAGTTCTTC. Its protein is CASSPGLAGGPRNEQFF.

The rearrangement links TRBV7-9 to TRBJ1-1; tentative D call: TRBD1 (5 bases). CDR3 length: 16 residues. The germline V gene encodes CDR1 SEHNR and CDR2 FQNEAQ (reference sequence). V gave up 5 bases and J gave up 1 base, with 17 bases separating them. The CDR3 region has the DNA TGTGCCAGCAGCCCACGGGGACCGGGCTCGAACACTGAAGCTTTCTTT. This sequence encodes CASSPRGPGSNTEAFF.

The chain uses TRBV10-3 and TRBJ2-7; 11 nucleotides agree with TRBD2. The V segment lost 2 bases and the J segment 6 bases; nucleotides outside the gene matches: 9. Germline V gene sequence: CDR1 ENHRY, CDR2 SYGVKD. The CDR3 covers 16 residues. Written as DNA, the CDR3 is TGTGCCATCAGTGAGCCGGTTCTAGCGGGAGGACTCGAGCAGTACTTC. Translating gives CAISEPVLAGGLEQYF.

The chain links TRBV7-9 to TRBJ1-4; D perhaps matches TRBD1 (5 bases). V shed 5 bases and J shed 8 bases, with 18 bases lying between them. In germline, CDR1 is SEHNR, CDR2 FQNEAQ (reference sequence). The CDR3 has 15 residues. CDR3 coding DNA: TGTGCCAGCAGCCCCGAGCCAGGGATCGGCGAAAAACTGTTTTTT. It specifies CASSPEPGIGEKLFF.

The chain employs TRBV2 and TRBJ2-1, with 7 nucleotides matching TRBD1. Unmatched junction bases numbered 8, after V lost 7 bases and J lost 8 bases. The V gene's germline CDR1 is SNHLY and CDR2 FYNNEI. This CDR3 contains 13 residues. Here the CDR3 DNA reads TGTGCCAGCAACCGACAGGGCTGGGATGAGCAGTTCTTC. It codes for CASNRQGWDEQFF.

The chain joins TRBV9 to TRBJ2-2; D may be TRBD1 (6 bases). V lost 1 base to trimming and J lost 1 base, with 11 bases between them. In germline, CDR1 is SGDLS, CDR2 YYNGEE. The CDR3 runs 16 residues. CDR3 sequence (DNA): TGTGCCAGCAGCGTACGGGGCAGGGGGAACACCGGGGAGCTGTTTTTT. Protein product: CASSVRGRGNTGELFF.

This clone has more than one count but fewer than ten. The J gene is TRBJ1-5, the V gene TRBV7-9; D remains unclear. Germline CDR1 reads SEHNR; CDR2 reads FQNEAQ (reference sequence). The CDR3 is made up of 13 amino acids. V lost 8 bases to trimming and J lost 4 bases, with 12 bases between them. The DNA of the CDR3 is TGTGCCAGCCAAGGAACAGAAAATCAGCCCCAGCATTTT. Translating gives CASQGTENQPQHF. Supplemented by reference TRBV7-9 and TRBJ1-5, the full variable domain reads DTGVSQNPRHKITKRGQNVTFRCDPISEHNRLYWYRQTLGQGPEFLTYFQNEAQLEKSRLLSDRFSAERPKGSFSTLEIQRTEQGDSAMYLCASQGTENQPQHFGDGTRLSIL.